These 22 T cell receptor beta chains came from one sample sequenced in a study of tumor-infiltrating lymphocytes in primary liver carcinoma. TCR beta cDNA was reverse-transcribed from roughly 0.45 ug of total RNA. The reaction used a constant-region primer and ProtoScript II reverse transcriptase. A slightly modified ARM-PCR protocol with three nested multiplex PCR rounds produced these TCR beta libraries. Researchers ran the first two PCR rounds for 9 to 10 cycles each with TRBV1-TRBV30 forward primers and a C-beta reverse primer. TCRdb analysed the multiplex PCR reads with MiXCR anew, one entry per CDR3 protein. The sample consists of around 81,000 distinct CDR3 sequences, 71% of them appearing once. Extraction of RNA together with DNA used about 17-34 mg of unsorted bulk tissue. Material for sequencing was liver tumor tissue from sampling region 4. Subset here: tumor region T4, right-lateral pole. Source of these receptors: an older woman with primary liver carcinoma and hepatitis B virus infection.

This clonotype was found a few times. The chain recombines TRBV7-9 with TRBJ2-1, with TRBD2 identical over 9 bases. This CDR3 has 17 residues. From germline, CDR1 is SEHNR and CDR2 FQNEAQ (reference sequence). V lost 5 bases and J lost 8; bases outside the gene matches: 16. CDR3 sequence reads: CASSPRGASGVYYEQFF. The CDR3, as DNA: TGTGCCAGCAGCCCCCGCGGTGCTAGCGGGGTTTACTATGAGCAGTTCTTC.

Concerning this clonotype itself: Possible read error: a much larger clone is one base away. The chain uses TRBV28 and TRBJ1-5, with 10 bases aligning to TRBD1. Germline V CDR1 and CDR2: MDHEN, SYDVKM. This CDR3 spans 16 amino acids. V gave up 6 bases and J gave up 2 bases; unmatched junction bases: 7. The CDR3 spells CASSLRDRGGNQPQHF. DNA for the CDR3: TGTGCCAGCAGCCTCAGGGACAGGGGAGGCAATCAGCCCCAGCATTTT.

As concerns this clonotype: At one end the junction does not follow the germline gene, possibly because of a read error. For the CDR3, the DNA is TGTGCCACCTGTCTGGGGGGGTTCGGGGTAGATGCGCAGTATTTT. The encoded protein is CATCLGGFGVDAQYF. The V call is TRBV11-2, the J call TRBJ2-3; 7 nucleotides match TRBD2. Germline V gene lookup returns CDR1 SGHAT and CDR2 FQNNGV. This CDR3 has 15 residues.

CDR3 amino acids: CASTLDPLRGNTIYF. CDR3 nucleotides: TGTGCCAGCACTTTGGACCCGCTCCGCGGAAACACCATATATTTT. The chain combines TRBV28 with TRBJ1-3; D gene unclear. CDR1 MDHEN and CDR2 SYDVKM come from the germline V gene. CDR3 size: 15 residues. Trimming cost V 7 bases and J 4 bases, with 17 bases left between them.

Notes on this clonotype: This may be a read error: a much more frequent sequence differs by one nucleotide. The CDR3 bases are TGTGCCATCAGACGAGAGGCTCAGCCCCAGCATTTT. Residues: CAIRREAQPQHF. The gene calls are TRBV28 and TRBJ1-5; D gene ambiguous. The CDR3 has 12 amino acids. V was cut by 10 bases and J by 6 bases, with 13 bases left in between. Looked up from germline, CDR1 is MDHEN and CDR2 is SYDVKM. Complete variable domain (other parts from reference TRBV28 and TRBJ1-5): DVKVTQSSRYLVKRTGEKVFLECVQDMDHENMFWYRQDPGLGLRLIYFSYDVKMKEKGDIPEGYSVSREKKERFSLILESASTNQTSMYLCAIRREAQPQHFGDGTRLSIL.

By its share, this clonotype is medium-sized. V and J are TRBV5-5 and TRBJ2-4; 11 nucleotides agree with TRBD2. The junction had 12 bases not matched to a gene; V was cut back by 2 bases and J by 8 bases. The CDR3 spans 17 residues. From germline, CDR1 is SGHKS and CDR2 YYEKEE (reference sequence). The CDR3 here is CASSLAGTSGLEDIQYF. The CDR3 coding sequence is TGTGCCAGCAGCTTAGCCGGGACTAGCGGCCTTGAGGACATTCAGTACTTC.

About this clonotype itself: Mismatch with germline at one junction end may stem from a read error. This chain uses TRBV11-3 with TRBJ1-1; TRBD1 might be the D (5 bases). Germline CDR1 reads SGHNT; CDR2 reads YENEEA. The CDR3 covers 14 residues. CDR3 in amino acids: CASSYGGSNTGAFF. DNA of the CDR3: TGTGCCAGTAGCTACGGGGGGTCGAACACTGGAGCTTTCTTT.

As for this clonotype: A read error is possible here, since a much larger clone lies one base away. The chain uses TRBV5-8 and TRBJ1-5, with D possibly TRBD1 on 6 matching bases. Germline CDR1 SGHTS, CDR2 YDEGEE. This CDR3 is 15 amino acids long. In nucleotides, the CDR3 is TGTGCCAGCAGCGACAGGACCGTTAGCAGTCAGCCCCAGCATTTT. Translated, it gives CASSDRTVSSQPQHF.

This clonotype was observed many times. J is TRBJ2-7 and V is TRBV13, with 9 bases matching TRBD2. V was pared by 4 bases and J by 5 bases, with 6 bases of the junction left unmatched. The length of the CDR3 is 14 residues. In germline, CDR1 is PRHDT, CDR2 FYEKMQ (reference sequence). The CDR3 DNA reads TGTGCCAGCAGCTCCGTGGCGGGAGGGGACGAGCAGTACTTC. Amino acids: CASSSVAGGDEQYF.

Comment on this clonotype: One end of the junction is discordant with germline, which a read error may explain. V usage is TRBV4-2 and J usage is TRBJ2-2, with 8 bases identical to TRBD1. Germline CDR1 reads LGHNA; CDR2 reads YNFKEQ. This CDR3 is 15 amino acids long. This CDR3 is CASSHDRGDTGELFF. The CDR3 region has the DNA TGTGCCAGCAGCCATGACAGGGGTGATACCGGGGAACTGTTTTTT.

The chain is built from TRBV5-1 and TRBJ1-1, with D uncertain. The CDR3 consists of 14 residues. Germline CDR1 and CDR2: SGHRS and YFSETQ. The V gene lost 2 bases and the J gene lost 1 base, with 9 bases spanning the gap. CDR3 sequence (DNA): TGCGCCAGCAGCTTATGGCAGACGAACACTGAAGCTTTCTTT. Amino acid sequence: CASSLWQTNTEAFF.

About this clonotype itself: At one of its ends the junction is not consistent with the germline gene, which may arise from a read error. This chain connects TRBV11-3 to TRBJ2-1, with a tentative D call TRBD2 (7 bases). This CDR3 comprises 13 residues. Germline values: CDR1 SGHNT, CDR2 YENEEA. CDR3 coding DNA: TGTGCCAGCTGTGGCGGGGGCTACAATGAGCAGTCCTTC. It yields the protein CASCGGGYNEQSF.

Many counts were recorded for this clonotype. The chain uses TRBV4-1 and TRBJ2-7, with a tentative D call TRBD1 (6 bases). CDR3 size: 18 residues. In germline, CDR1 is MGHRA, CDR2 YSYEKL. Trimming cost V 1 base and J 0 bases, with 19 bases left between them. CDR3 in DNA: TGCGCCAGCAGCCAAGCCAGGGGCGGGCAGGGAAGCTCCTACGAGCAGTACTTC. It yields the protein CASSQARGGQGSSYEQYF.

At least ten counts were recorded for this clonotype. The rearrangement joins TRBV12-3 or TRBV12-4 to TRBJ2-1, with D perhaps TRBD2 (6 bases). The CDR3 totals 15 residues. The V end lost 3 bases, the J end lost 7 bases, and 16 bases lay between the germline ends. The CDR3 sequence is CASSFKGGIVNEQFF. CDR3 in DNA: TGTGCCAGCAGTTTTAAGGGCGGGATCGTGAATGAGCAGTTCTTC.

About this clonotype itself: At one end, the junction sequence differs from germline, possibly due to a read error. This chain links TRBV29-1 with TRBJ2-5; 9 bases line up with TRBD2. This CDR3 has 16 residues. Germline assignment: CDR1 SQVTM and CDR2 ANQGSEA. In DNA form, the CDR3 reads TGCAGCGTTACCCAGGGACTAGCAGCTATGGAAGAGACCCAGTACTTT. Encoded protein: CSVTQGLAAMEETQYF.

About this clonotype: A read error may account for a junction end that differs from germline. This rearrangement joins TRBV10-1 to TRBJ2-1; D is unresolved. The CDR3 runs to 16 residues. Per the germline V gene, CDR1 is WNHNN and CDR2 is SYGVQD (reference sequence). The CDR3 region is CASSAIRQDLYNKQFF. In nucleotides, the CDR3 is TGCGCCAGCAGCGCGATTAGGCAGGACCTCTACAATAAGCAGTTCTTC.

This clonotype has only one observation. The junction shows a germline mismatch at one end, possibly a read error. The chain joins TRBV5-1 to TRBJ1-4; D not resolved. This CDR3 spans 11 amino acids. Germline CDR1 reads SGHRS; CDR2 reads YFSETQ. The chain's CDR3 is CASRLNEELCF. CDR3 sequence (DNA): TGCGCCAGCAGACTAAATGAAGAACTGTGTTTT. The whole variable domain, filled in from reference TRBV5-1 and TRBJ1-4, reads KAGVTQTPRYLIKTRGQQVTLSCSPISGHRSVSWYQQTPGQGLQFLFEYFSETQRNKGNFPGRFSGRQFSNSRSEMNVSTLELGDSALYLCASRLNEELCFGSGTQLSVL.

Remarks on this clonotype: It may be a read error: a sequence one base away is much more abundant. The chain links TRBV28 to TRBJ2-1; TRBD2 matches at 7 bases. The CDR3 loop spans 14 amino acids. J gave up 6 bases and V 10 bases, and 12 bases lay outside the gene matches. Germline V gene lookup returns CDR1 MDHEN and CDR2 SYDVKM. CDR3 sequence (DNA): TGTGCCAACACACCGGGAGGCCGACCCAATGAGCAGTTCTTC. It codes for CANTPGGRPNEQFF.

In the case of this clonotype: At one end, the junction sequence differs from germline, possibly due to a read error. The CDR3 here is CASSARPVLVNTGELFF. The CDR3 DNA follows: TGTGCTAGCAGCGCCCGGCCAGTCCTAGTTAATACCGGGGAGCTGTTTTTT. This rearrangement joins TRBV11-1 to TRBJ2-2, with D unclear. Germline V lookup: CDR1 SGHAT, CDR2 FQDESV (reference sequence). The CDR3 has 17 amino acids.

The chain has TRBV7-9 and TRBJ2-3; D is possibly TRBD2 (5 bases). From germline, CDR1 is SEHNR and CDR2 FQNEAQ (reference sequence). Deletions cut 8 bases from V and 3 bases from J, with 15 bases between. The CDR3 loop spans 14 amino acids. CDR3 DNA sequence: TGTGCCAGCGCTGAGGGAAGGGAAACAGATACGCAGTATTTT. As protein: CASAEGRETDTQYF.

In its sample, this clonotype was seen a few times. A much larger clone lies a single base off, so this may be a read error. The chain links TRBV7-9 to TRBJ2-5, with 10 bases that match TRBD1. This CDR3 is built from 15 residues. Germline V CDR1 and CDR2: SEHNR, FQNEAQ (reference sequence). The CDR3 reads CTSSSGTGAQETQYF. The CDR3 nucleotides read TGTACCAGCAGCTCCGGGACAGGGGCACAAGAGACCCAGTACTTC.

This chain uses TRBV10-3 with TRBJ2-7, with a tentative D call TRBD2 (6 bases). V was shortened by 3 bases and J by 3 bases, with 6 bases between the two germline ends. Germline V lookup: CDR1 ENHRY, CDR2 SYGVKD. The CDR3 consists of 12 residues. The CDR3 sequence is CAISDGGYEQYF. In DNA, the CDR3 is TGTGCCATCAGTGACGGGGGCTACGAGCAGTACTTC.